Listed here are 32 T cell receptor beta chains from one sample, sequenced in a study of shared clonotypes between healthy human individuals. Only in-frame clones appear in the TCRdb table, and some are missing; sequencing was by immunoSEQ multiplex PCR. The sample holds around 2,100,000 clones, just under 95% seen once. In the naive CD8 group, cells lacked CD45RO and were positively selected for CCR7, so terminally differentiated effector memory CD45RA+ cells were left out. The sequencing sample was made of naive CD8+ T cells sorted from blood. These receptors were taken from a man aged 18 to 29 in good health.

Here the CDR3 reads CASSELGGKETQYF. Here the CDR3 DNA reads TGTGCCAGCAGTGAATTGGGTGGTAAAGAGACCCAGTACTTC. The chain employs TRBV25-1 and TRBJ2-5; no firm D call. V gave up 1 base and J gave up 3 bases, with 9 bases separating them. Germline CDR1 is MGHDK and CDR2 is SYGVNS. The CDR3 sequence is 14 residues long.

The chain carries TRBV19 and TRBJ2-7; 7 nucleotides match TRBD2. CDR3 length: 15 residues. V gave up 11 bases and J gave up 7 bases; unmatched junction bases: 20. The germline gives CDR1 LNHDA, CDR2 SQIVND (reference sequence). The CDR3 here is CARRLARNTPWEQYF. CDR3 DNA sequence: TGTGCCCGCCGACTAGCCAGAAATACCCCCTGGGAGCAGTACTTC.

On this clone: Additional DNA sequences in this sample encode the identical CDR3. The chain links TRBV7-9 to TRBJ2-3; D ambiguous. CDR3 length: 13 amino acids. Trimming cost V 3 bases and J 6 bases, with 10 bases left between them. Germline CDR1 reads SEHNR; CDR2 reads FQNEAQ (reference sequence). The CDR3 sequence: CASSFLGPDTQYF. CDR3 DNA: TGTGCCAGCAGCTTCCTCGGTCCCGATACGCAGTATTTT.

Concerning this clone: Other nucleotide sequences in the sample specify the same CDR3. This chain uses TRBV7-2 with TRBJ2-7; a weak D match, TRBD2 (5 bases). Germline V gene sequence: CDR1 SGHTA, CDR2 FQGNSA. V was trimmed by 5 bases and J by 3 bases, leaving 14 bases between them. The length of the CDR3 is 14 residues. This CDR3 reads CASSPGLAGYEQYF. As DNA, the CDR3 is TGTGCCAGCAGCCCCGGGTTGGCGGGCTACGAGCAGTACTTC.

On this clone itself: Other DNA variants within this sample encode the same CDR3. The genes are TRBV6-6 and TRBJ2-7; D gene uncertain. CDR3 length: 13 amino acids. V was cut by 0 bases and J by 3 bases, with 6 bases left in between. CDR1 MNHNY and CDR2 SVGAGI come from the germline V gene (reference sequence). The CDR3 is CASSYSDGYEQYF. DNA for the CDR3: TGTGCCAGCAGTTACTCGGACGGCTACGAGCAGTACTTC.

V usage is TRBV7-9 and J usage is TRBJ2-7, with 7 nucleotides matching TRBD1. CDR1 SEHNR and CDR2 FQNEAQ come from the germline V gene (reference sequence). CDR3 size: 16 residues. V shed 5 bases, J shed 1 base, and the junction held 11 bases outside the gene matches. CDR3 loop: CASSGQQGKRSYEQYF. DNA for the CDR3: TGTGCCAGCAGCGGACAACAGGGGAAACGGTCCTACGAGCAGTACTTC.

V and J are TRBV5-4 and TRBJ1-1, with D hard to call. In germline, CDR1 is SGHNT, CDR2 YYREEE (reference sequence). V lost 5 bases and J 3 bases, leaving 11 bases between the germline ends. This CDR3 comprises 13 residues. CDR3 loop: CASRAPGDTEAFF. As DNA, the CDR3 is TGTGCCAGCAGGGCACCAGGTGACACTGAAGCTTTCTTT. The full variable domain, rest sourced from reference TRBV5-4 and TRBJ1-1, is ETGVTQSPTHLIKTRGQQVTLRCSSQSGHNTVSWYQQALGQGPQFIFQYYREEENGRGNFPPRFSGLQFPNYSSELNVNALELDDSALYLCASRAPGDTEAFFGQGTRLTVV.

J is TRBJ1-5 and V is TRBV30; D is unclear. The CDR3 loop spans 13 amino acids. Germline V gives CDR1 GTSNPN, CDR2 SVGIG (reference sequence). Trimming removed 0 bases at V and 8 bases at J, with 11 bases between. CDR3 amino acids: CAWSVLGGEPQHF. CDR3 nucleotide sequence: TGTGCCTGGAGTGTTTTAGGTGGGGAGCCCCAGCATTTT. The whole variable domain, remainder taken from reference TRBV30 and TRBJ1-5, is SQTIHQWPATLVQPVGSPLSLECTVEGTSNPNLYWYRQAAGRGLQLLFYSVGIGQISSEVPQNLSASRPQDRQFILSSKKLLLSDSGFYLCAWSVLGGEPQHFGDGTRLSIL.

This chain's CDR3 is CASADPGVGGNTIYF. The CDR3 nucleotides read TGTGCCAGCGCTGACCCAGGGGTGGGTGGAAACACCATATATTTT. The chain links TRBV28 to TRBJ1-3, with a tentative D call TRBD1 (6 bases). This CDR3 spans 15 amino acids. The germline CDR1 and CDR2 sequences are MDHEN and SYDVKM. V was cut by 8 bases and J by 3 bases, with 17 bases left in between. The entire variable domain, with the rest obtained from reference TRBV28 and TRBJ1-3, is as follows: DVKVTQSSRYLVKRTGEKVFLECVQDMDHENMFWYRQDPGLGLRLIYFSYDVKMKEKGDIPEGYSVSREKKERFSLILESASTNQTSMYLCASADPGVGGNTIYFGEGSWLTVV.

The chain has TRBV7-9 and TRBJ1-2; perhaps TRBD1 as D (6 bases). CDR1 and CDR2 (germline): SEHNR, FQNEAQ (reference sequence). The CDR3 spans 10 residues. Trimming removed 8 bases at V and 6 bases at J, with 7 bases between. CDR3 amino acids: CASEGDGYTF. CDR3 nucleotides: TGTGCCAGCGAGGGGGATGGCTACACCTTC.

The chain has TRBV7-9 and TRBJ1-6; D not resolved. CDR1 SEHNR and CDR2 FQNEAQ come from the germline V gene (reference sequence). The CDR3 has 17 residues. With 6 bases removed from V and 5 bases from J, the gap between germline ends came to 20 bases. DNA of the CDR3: TGTGCCAGCAGTCAATACCCACTAGGGCAGGATAATTCACCCCTCCACTTT. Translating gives CASSQYPLGQDNSPLHF.

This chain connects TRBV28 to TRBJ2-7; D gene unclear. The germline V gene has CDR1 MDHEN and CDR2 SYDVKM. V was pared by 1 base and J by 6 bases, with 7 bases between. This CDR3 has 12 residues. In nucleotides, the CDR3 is TGTGCCAGCAGTTTATCGAATCGCGAGCAGTACTTC. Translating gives CASSLSNREQYF.

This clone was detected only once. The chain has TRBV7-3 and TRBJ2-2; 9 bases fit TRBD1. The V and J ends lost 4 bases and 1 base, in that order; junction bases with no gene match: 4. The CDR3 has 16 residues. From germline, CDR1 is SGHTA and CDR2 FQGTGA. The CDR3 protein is CASSSRDRENTGELFF. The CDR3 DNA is TGTGCCAGCAGCTCCCGGGACAGGGAGAACACCGGGGAGCTGTTTTTT.

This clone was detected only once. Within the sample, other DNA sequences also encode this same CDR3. This CDR3 is CASSPGVGTDTQYF. The DNA of the CDR3 is TGTGCCAGCAGCCCAGGGGTGGGGACAGATACGCAGTATTTT. The V gene is TRBV7-9, the J gene TRBJ2-3; tentative D call: TRBD1 (6 bases). Germline CDR1 SEHNR, CDR2 FQNEAQ (reference sequence). CDR3 size: 14 residues. The V gene lost 5 bases and the J gene lost 3 bases, with 12 bases spanning the gap.

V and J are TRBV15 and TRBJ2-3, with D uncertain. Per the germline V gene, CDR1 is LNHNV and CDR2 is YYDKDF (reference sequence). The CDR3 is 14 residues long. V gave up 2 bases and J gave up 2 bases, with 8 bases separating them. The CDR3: CATSRWGNTDTQYF. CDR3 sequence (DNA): TGTGCCACCAGCAGATGGGGAAACACAGATACGCAGTATTTT. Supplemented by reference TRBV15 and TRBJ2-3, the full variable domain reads DAMVIQNPRYQVTQFGKPVTLSCSQTLNHNVMYWYQQKSSQAPKLLFHYYDKDFNNEADTPDNFQSRRPNTSFCFLDIRSPGLGDTAMYLCATSRWGNTDTQYFGPGTRLTVL.

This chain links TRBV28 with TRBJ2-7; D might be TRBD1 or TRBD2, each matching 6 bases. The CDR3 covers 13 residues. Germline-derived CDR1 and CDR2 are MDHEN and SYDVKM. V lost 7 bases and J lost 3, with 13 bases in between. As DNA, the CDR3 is TGTGCCAGCACCCCACAGGGAGGCTACGAGCAGTACTTC. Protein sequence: CASTPQGGYEQYF.

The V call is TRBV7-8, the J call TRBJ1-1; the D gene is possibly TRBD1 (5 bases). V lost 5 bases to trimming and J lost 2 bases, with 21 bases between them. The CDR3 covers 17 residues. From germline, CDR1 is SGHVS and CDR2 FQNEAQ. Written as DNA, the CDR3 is TGTGCCAGCAGCCAGCATTATATCCGGGACGGAAACACTGAAGCTTTCTTT. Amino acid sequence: CASSQHYIRDGNTEAFF.

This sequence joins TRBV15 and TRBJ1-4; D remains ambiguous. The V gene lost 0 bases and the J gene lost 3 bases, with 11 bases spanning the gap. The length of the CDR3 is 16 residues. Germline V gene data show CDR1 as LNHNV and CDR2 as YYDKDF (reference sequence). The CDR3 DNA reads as TGTGCCACCAGCAGAGATTTCCCAGGCTCTAATGAAAAACTGTTTTTT. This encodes CATSRDFPGSNEKLFF.

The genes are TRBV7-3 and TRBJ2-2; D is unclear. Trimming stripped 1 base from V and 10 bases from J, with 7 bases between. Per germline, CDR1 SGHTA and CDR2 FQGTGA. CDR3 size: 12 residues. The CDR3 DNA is TGTGCCAGCAGCTTAAATCATGAGGAGCTGTTTTTT. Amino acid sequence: CASSLNHEELFF.

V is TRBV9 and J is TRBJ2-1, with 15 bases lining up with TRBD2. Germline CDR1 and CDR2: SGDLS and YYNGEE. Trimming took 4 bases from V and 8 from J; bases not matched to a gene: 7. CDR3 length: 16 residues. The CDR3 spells CASSSGLAGGMDEQFF. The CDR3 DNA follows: TGTGCCAGCAGCTCCGGACTAGCGGGAGGGATGGATGAGCAGTTCTTC.

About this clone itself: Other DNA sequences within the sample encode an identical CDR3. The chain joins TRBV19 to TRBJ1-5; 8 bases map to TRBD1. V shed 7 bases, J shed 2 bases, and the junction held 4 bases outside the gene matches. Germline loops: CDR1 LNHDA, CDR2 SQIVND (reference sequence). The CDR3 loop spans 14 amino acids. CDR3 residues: CASTLTGGNQPQHF. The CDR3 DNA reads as TGTGCCAGTACCCTGACAGGGGGCAATCAGCCCCAGCATTTT. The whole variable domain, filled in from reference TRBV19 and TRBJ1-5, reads DGGITQSPKYLFRKEGQNVTLSCEQNLNHDAMYWYRQDPGQGLRLIYYSQIVNDFQKGDIAEGYSVSREKKESFPLTVTSAQKNPTAFYLCASTLTGGNQPQHFGDGTRLSIL.

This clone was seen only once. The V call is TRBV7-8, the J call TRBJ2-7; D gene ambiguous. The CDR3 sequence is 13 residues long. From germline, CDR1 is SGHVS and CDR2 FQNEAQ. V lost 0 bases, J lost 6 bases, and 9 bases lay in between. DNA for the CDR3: TGTGCCAGCAGCTTAGCTGGCTCCCCCGAGCAGTACTTC. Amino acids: CASSLAGSPEQYF.

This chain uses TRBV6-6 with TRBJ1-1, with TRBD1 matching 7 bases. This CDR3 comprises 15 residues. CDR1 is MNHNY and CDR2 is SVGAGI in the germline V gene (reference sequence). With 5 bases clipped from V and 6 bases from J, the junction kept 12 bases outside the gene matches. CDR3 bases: TGTGCCAGCAGTAAAGACGACAGGGTACCGGCTGAAGCTTTCTTT. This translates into CASSKDDRVPAEAFF.

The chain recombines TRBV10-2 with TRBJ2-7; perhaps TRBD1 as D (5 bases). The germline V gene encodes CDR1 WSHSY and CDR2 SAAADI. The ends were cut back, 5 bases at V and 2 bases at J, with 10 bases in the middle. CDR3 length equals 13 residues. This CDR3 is CASSPTVTYEQYF. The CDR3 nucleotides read TGCGCCAGCAGTCCGACAGTGACCTACGAGCAGTACTTC.

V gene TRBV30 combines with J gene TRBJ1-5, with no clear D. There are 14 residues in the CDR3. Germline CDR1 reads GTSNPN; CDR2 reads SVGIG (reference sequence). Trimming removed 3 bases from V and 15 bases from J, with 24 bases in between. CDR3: CAWSDRPDHGVWHF. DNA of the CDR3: TGTGCCTGGAGCGACCGCCCCGATCACGGGGTCTGGCATTTT.

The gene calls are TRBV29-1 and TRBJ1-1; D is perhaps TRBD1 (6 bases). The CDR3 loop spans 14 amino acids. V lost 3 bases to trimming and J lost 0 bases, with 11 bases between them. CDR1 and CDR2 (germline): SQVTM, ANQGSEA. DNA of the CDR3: TGCAGCGTTGAGGGGGGCGAATTGAACACTGAAGCTTTCTTT. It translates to CSVEGGELNTEAFF. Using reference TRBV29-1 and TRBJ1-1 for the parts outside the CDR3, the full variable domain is SAVISQKPSRDICQRGTSLTIQCQVDSQVTMMFWYRQQPGQSLTLIATANQGSEATYESGFVIDKFPISRPNLTFSTLTVSNMSPEDSSIYLCSVEGGELNTEAFFGQGTRLTVV.

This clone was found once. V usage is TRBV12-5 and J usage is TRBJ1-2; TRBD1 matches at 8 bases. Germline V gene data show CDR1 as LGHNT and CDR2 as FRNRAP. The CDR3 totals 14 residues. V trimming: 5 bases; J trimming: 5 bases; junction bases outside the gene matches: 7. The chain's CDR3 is CASGVQGARYGYTF. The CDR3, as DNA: TGTGCTAGTGGTGTCCAGGGGGCGAGGTATGGCTACACCTTC.

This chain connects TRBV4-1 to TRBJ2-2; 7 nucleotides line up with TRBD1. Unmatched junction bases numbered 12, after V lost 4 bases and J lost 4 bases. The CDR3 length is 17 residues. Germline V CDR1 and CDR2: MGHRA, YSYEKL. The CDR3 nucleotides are TGCGCCAGCAGCCCGATTGGACAGGAGTTGGGCACCGGGGAGCTGTTTTTT. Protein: CASSPIGQELGTGELFF.

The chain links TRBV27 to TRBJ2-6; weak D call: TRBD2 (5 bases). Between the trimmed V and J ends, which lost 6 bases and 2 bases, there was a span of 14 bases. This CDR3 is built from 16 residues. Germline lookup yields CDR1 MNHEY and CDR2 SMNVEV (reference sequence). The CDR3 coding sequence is TGTGCCAGCAGCCCTATCTCGGGGACTGGGGCCAACGTCCTGACTTTC. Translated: CASSPISGTGANVLTF.

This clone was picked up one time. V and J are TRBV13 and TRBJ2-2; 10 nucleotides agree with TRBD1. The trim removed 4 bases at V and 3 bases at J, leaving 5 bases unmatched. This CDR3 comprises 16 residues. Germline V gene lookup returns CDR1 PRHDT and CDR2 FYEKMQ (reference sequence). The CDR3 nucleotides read TGTGCCAGCAGCTACCCCGGGACAGGGGACACCGGGGAGCTGTTTTTT. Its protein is CASSYPGTGDTGELFF.

CDR3 sequence reads: CASSVTGISYEQYF. The CDR3 bases are TGTGCCAGCAGTGTCACAGGGATCTCCTACGAGCAGTACTTC. The chain carries TRBV27 and TRBJ2-7, with a possible D match to TRBD1 (6 bases). The CDR3 sequence is 14 residues long. Germline CDR1 is MNHEY and CDR2 is SMNVEV (reference sequence). Trimming shortened V by 5 bases and J by 0 bases, and 11 bases separated the two germline ends.

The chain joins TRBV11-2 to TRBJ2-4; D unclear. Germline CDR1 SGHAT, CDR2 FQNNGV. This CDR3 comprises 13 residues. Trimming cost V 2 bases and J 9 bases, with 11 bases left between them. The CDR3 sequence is CASSLNGLGIQYF. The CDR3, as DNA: TGTGCCAGCAGCTTAAACGGCCTCGGCATTCAGTACTTC.